This TCR beta chain comes out of a study of response to subunit inactivated influenza vaccine (dated by TCRdb to 2017 to 2018). Looking at the study overall: Deep quantitative profiling of the T cell receptor repertoire was used in the study to follow responses to a trivalent subunit inactivated influenza vaccine.

Based on the germline V gene, the CDR1 and CDR2 sequences are SGDLS and YYNGEE. V lost 3 bases and J lost 5 bases; the stretch between them is 5 bases long. The CDR3 measures 12 amino acids from cysteine to phenylalanine. Kept here is only the CDR3 DNA, which spans 36 bases and is read in frame from base 1. General study outcomes and caveats: According to the authors, only a limited number of new T cells may be recruited by each seasonal influenza vaccination.

Library construction relied on RT-PCR. Sequencing was performed on an Illumina HiSeq 2500. Through fastp at Q25 and MiXCR, TCRdb rebuilt clones from the public reads, retaining in-frame beta chains. When rows share a CDR3 protein, they turn into one entry using the most common DNA and genes. The sample records roughly 700,000 distinct CDR3 sequences, around 14% of which are singletons. Of the sample, more than 9% is held by the ten largest clones. This clonotype appeared many times. What antigen it recognizes has not been identified. No much larger clonotype is one base removed from it; base qualities were not supplied.

The sample in question was PBMCs from blood, obtained roughly 13 days after vaccination. Recombination linked TRBV9 to TRBJ2-2, with the D gene too uncertain to name. This clonotype originated in a man aged 50 to 59 who received an inactivated influenza vaccine. Donor details come from another sample of the same person, matched by shared clones. The sequence in DNA is TGTGCCAGCAGCGAGAGTACCGGGGAGCTGTTTTTT. It encodes CASSESTGELFF.